This record looks at one TCR beta chain sequence and its context. Ages ranged from roughly 18 to 100 years, with residence in 20 to 30 US areas. For recovered donors of Cohort 3, there were two negative PCRs, clearance, or symptom resolution. The data stem from a study of blood T cell repertoires in COVID-19. Study at large: T cells, B-cell-depleted T cells, or PBMCs supplied cDNA or gDNA.

Only in-frame clones appear in the TCRdb table, and some are missing; sequencing was by immunoSEQ multiplex PCR. The sample shows 150,000 to 200,000 clones, around 80% of them seen only once. CDR1 and CDR2 from the germline V gene are GTSNPN and SVGIG (reference sequence). V lost 0 bases to trimming and J lost 7 bases; unmatched junction nucleotides: 11. The CDR3 runs to 17 residues. The source material was PBMCs or T cells enriched from blood (not recorded which). This sequence originates from a man aged 50 or older who had recovered from COVID-19. The chain employs TRBV30 and TRBJ2-7; 14 positions match TRBD2. The CDR3 coding sequence is TGTGCCTGGAGTGTGCGGACTAGCGGGGGGCGGGGCGGGGAGCAGTACTTC. Encoded protein: CAWSVRTSGGRGGEQYF.